The present entry profiles one TCR beta chain with its context. This specimen comes from a study of blood T cell repertoires in COVID-19. Study details: Spain, Italy and the United States supplied samples that represented acute and convalescent COVID-19. From T cells, B-cell-depleted T cells, or PBMCs came the material, which was cDNA or gDNA.

Study processing details: Researchers report that nucleated cell counts were estimated from reference gene primer amplification. Using immunoSEQ multiplex PCR, the repertoire was profiled, and TCRdb retains in-frame clones only, with some absent. The V and J calls and clone size were taken over from that table, and D and trimming were inferred from the DNA. The data hold tens of thousands of clones, with 65% to 90% observed a single time. This sequence was found in a human donor in a cohort sampled during active COVID-19. The sample taken for sequencing was peripheral blood.

In DNA form, the CDR3 reads TGTGCCAGCAGTACATCCGATCCGGGGGATGAAAAACTGTTTTTT. This sequence encodes CASSTSDPGDEKLFF. The chain recombines TRBV6-5 with TRBJ1-4, with a weak D call TRBD1 (5 bases). This CDR3 comprises 15 residues. The ends were cut back, 5 bases at V and 6 bases at J, with 16 bases in the middle. Germline CDR1 is MNHEY and CDR2 is SVGAGI.